The 17 T cell receptor beta chains listed next were all sequenced from one sample in a study of blood T cell repertoires in COVID-19. Sequenced by immunoSEQ multiplex PCR; TCRdb stores in-frame clones only, minus some. The sample has some 250,000 clones; approximately 86% are singletons. Sample: peripheral blood. The receptor source for this set is a man aged 25-40 years with active or convalescent COVID-19.

The rearrangement uses TRBV6-4 and TRBJ1-1; no clear D. The CDR3 spans 13 residues. Germline V gene sequence: CDR1 MRHNA, CDR2 SNTAGT. Trimming took off 8 bases at V and 1 base at J, with 11 bases between the two ends. The CDR3 coding sequence is TGTGCCAGCGTCGACACCCCGAACACTGAAGCTTTCTTT. It yields the protein CASVDTPNTEAFF.

This chain joins TRBV27 and TRBJ1-3; D gene uncertain. The germline gives CDR1 MNHEY, CDR2 SMNVEV (reference sequence). Trimming took 2 bases from V and 0 from J, leaving 5 bases between them. The CDR3 contains 14 residues. Here the CDR3 reads CASSLGLSGNTIYF. The CDR3 bases are TGTGCCAGCAGTTTAGGGCTCTCTGGAAACACCATATATTTT.

The V call is TRBV6-6, the J call TRBJ1-2, with TRBD1 as a possible D gene (5 bases). Trimming removed 7 bases at V and 8 bases at J, with 17 bases between. The CDR3 is 13 residues long. The germline V gene encodes CDR1 MNHNY and CDR2 SVGAGI (reference sequence). The CDR3 coding sequence is TGTGCCAGCACCCTGGACGTGGGGCCAGGCTACACCTTC. This gives the protein CASTLDVGPGYTF.

The chain joins TRBV29-1 to TRBJ1-4, with 7 bases aligning to TRBD1. Germline V CDR1 and CDR2: SQVTM, ANQGSEA. Trimming cost V 6 bases and J 8 bases; bases outside gene matches: 24. This CDR3 has 18 amino acids. The CDR3 DNA sequence: TGCAGCGTCGAGCTCCGGGACAGTATCGCGAAACCGACCGAAAAACTGTTTTTT. This sequence encodes CSVELRDSIAKPTEKLFF.

The chain is built from TRBV2 and TRBJ2-2, with a possible D match to TRBD1 (5 bases). This CDR3 region has 14 residues. The V and J ends lost 5 bases and 6 bases respectively, with 13 bases between them. Germline CDR1 is SNHLY and CDR2 is FYNNEI. CDR3 coding DNA: TGTGCCAGCAGTCGAACAGGTTTATCCGGGGAGCTGTTTTTT. Protein: CASSRTGLSGELFF.

The chain employs TRBV6-5 and TRBJ2-1; D remains ambiguous. Trimming removed 0 bases from V and 2 bases from J, with 11 bases in between. CDR3 length: 16 amino acids. CDR1 is MNHEY, CDR2 SVGAGI, per germline. The CDR3 region is CASSYSTVGAYNEQFF. DNA of the CDR3: TGTGCCAGCAGTTACTCGACGGTGGGCGCCTACAATGAGCAGTTCTTC.

The J gene is TRBJ1-1, the V gene TRBV4-3; maybe TRBD1 (5 bases). This CDR3 region has 15 residues. Trimming removed 0 bases from V and 6 bases from J, with 14 bases in between. Germline assignment: CDR1 LGHNA and CDR2 YSLEER. The CDR3, as DNA: TGCGCCAGCAGCCAAGATCTAACCGAAGGGGCTGAAGCTTTCTTT. Residues: CASSQDLTEGAEAFF.

The V gene is TRBV5-4, the J gene TRBJ2-5, with TRBD2 matching 9 bases. CDR3 size: 17 residues. Trimming removed 1 base from V and 4 bases from J; junction bases left unmatched: 11. CDR1 is SGHNT, CDR2 YYREEE, per germline (reference sequence). The CDR3 is CASSLLKLAGNLETQYF. The CDR3 DNA reads TGTGCCAGCAGCTTGTTGAAGCTAGCGGGGAACCTAGAGACCCAGTACTTC. Variable domain in full (rest from reference TRBV5-4 and TRBJ2-5): ETGVTQSPTHLIKTRGQQVTLRCSSQSGHNTVSWYQQALGQGPQFIFQYYREEENGRGNFPPRFSGLQFPNYSSELNVNALELDDSALYLCASSLLKLAGNLETQYFGPGTRLLVL.

This clone was detected a few times. V usage is TRBV5-5 and J usage is TRBJ2-5, with TRBD2 as a possible D gene (5 bases). This CDR3 is built from 15 residues. Looked up from germline, CDR1 is SGHKS and CDR2 is YYEKEE (reference sequence). Deletions cut 7 bases from V and 5 bases from J, with 21 bases between. CDR3 region: CASCRGRPRFETQYF. For the CDR3, the DNA is TGTGCCAGCTGCCGTGGGAGACCCCGGTTTGAGACCCAGTACTTC.

V usage is TRBV5-1 and J usage is TRBJ2-3, with D possibly being TRBD2 (5 bases). Germline CDR1 reads SGHRS; CDR2 reads YFSETQ. CDR3 length equals 15 residues. V gave up 7 bases and J gave up 3 bases, with 18 bases separating them. The CDR3: CASVDSYLGTDTQYF. CDR3 nucleotide sequence: TGCGCCAGCGTGGACTCCTATCTCGGGACAGATACGCAGTATTTT.

The V call is TRBV2, the J call TRBJ2-2; 10 nucleotides line up with TRBD1. V dropped 7 bases and J dropped 5; count of bases not matched to a gene: 1. From germline, CDR1 is SNHLY and CDR2 FYNNEI. This CDR3 has 13 amino acids. The chain's CDR3 is CASTGQGTGELFF. CDR3 sequence (DNA): TGTGCCAGCACGGGACAGGGGACCGGGGAGCTGTTTTTT.

V is TRBV5-4 and J is TRBJ1-3; possibly TRBD1 for D (5 bases). V lost 4 bases and J 1 base, leaving 6 bases between the germline ends. Germline CDR1 reads SGHNT; CDR2 reads YYREEE (reference sequence). This CDR3 has 13 residues. The CDR3 sequence: CASSAGSGNTIYF. Here the CDR3 DNA reads TGTGCCAGCAGCGCAGGGTCTGGAAACACCATATATTTT.

The chain has TRBV4-2 and TRBJ1-1, with 7 bases matching TRBD1. Trimming cost V 4 bases and J 4 bases; bases outside gene matches: 9. Per the germline V gene, CDR1 is LGHNA and CDR2 is YNFKEQ. The CDR3 length is 15 residues. The chain's CDR3 is CASSPSTGQSTEAFF. CDR3 nucleotides: TGTGCCAGCAGCCCCTCGACAGGGCAGAGCACTGAAGCTTTCTTT.

This clone was detected a few times. The chain employs TRBV2 and TRBJ1-6, with a weak D call TRBD1 (5 bases). CDR1 is SNHLY, CDR2 FYNNEI, per germline. V lost 0 bases, J lost 8 bases, and 14 bases lay in between. The CDR3 runs to 16 residues. The CDR3, as DNA: TGTGCCAGCAGTGAAGCGCTTCGGGGGTGGGATTCACCCCTCCACTTT. It is translated as CASSEALRGWDSPLHF.

The chain recombines TRBV19 with TRBJ1-5; a weak D match, TRBD1 (5 bases). The V end was cut by 6 bases, the J end by 6 bases, with 18 bases between. From germline, CDR1 is LNHDA and CDR2 SQIVND (reference sequence). The length of the CDR3 is 15 residues. CDR3 sequence (DNA): TGTGCCAGTAGCACACCACGGGGACTGGGTCAGCCCCAGCATTTT. Residues: CASSTPRGLGQPQHF.

The rearrangement links TRBV6-5 to TRBJ2-2; 9 positions agree with TRBD1. From germline, CDR1 is MNHEY and CDR2 SVGAGI. The CDR3 spans 14 residues. Unmatched junction bases numbered 5, after V lost 8 bases and J lost 4 bases. Here the CDR3 DNA reads TGTGCCAGCGAAACAGGGGGCGGCACCGGGGAGCTGTTTTTT. Encoded protein: CASETGGGTGELFF.

The rearrangement uses TRBV3-1 (or the pseudogene TRBV3-2) and TRBJ2-3; TRBD2 agrees at 10 bases. The V segment lost 2 bases and the J segment 4 bases; nucleotides outside the gene matches: 6. The length of the CDR3 is 16 residues. Germline V gives CDR1 LGHDT, CDR2 YNNKEL (reference sequence). CDR3 amino acids: CASSQPSGGASDTQYF. CDR3 DNA: TGTGCCAGCAGCCAACCGAGCGGGGGGGCATCAGATACGCAGTATTTT.